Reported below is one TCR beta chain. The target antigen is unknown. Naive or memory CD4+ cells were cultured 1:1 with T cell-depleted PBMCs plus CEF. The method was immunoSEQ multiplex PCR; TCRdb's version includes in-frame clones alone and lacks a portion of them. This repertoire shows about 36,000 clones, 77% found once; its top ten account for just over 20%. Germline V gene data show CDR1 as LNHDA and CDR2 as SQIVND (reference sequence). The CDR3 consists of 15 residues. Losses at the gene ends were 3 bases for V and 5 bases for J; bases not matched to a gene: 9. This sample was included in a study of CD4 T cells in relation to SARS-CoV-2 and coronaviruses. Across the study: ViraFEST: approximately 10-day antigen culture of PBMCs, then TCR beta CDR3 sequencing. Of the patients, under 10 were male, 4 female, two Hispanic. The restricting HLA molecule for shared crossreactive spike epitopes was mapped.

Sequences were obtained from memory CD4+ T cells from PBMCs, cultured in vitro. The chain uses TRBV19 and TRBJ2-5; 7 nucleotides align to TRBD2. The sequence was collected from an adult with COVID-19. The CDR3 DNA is TGTGCCAGTAGTATTATGGGGCGGGAGAGGGAGACCCAGTACTTC. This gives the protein CASSIMGRERETQYF. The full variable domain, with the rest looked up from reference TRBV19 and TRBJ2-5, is DGGITQSPKYLFRKEGQNVTLSCEQNLNHDAMYWYRQDPGQGLRLIYYSQIVNDFQKGDIAEGYSVSREKKESFPLTVTSAQKNPTAFYLCASSIMGRERETQYFGPGTRLLVL.